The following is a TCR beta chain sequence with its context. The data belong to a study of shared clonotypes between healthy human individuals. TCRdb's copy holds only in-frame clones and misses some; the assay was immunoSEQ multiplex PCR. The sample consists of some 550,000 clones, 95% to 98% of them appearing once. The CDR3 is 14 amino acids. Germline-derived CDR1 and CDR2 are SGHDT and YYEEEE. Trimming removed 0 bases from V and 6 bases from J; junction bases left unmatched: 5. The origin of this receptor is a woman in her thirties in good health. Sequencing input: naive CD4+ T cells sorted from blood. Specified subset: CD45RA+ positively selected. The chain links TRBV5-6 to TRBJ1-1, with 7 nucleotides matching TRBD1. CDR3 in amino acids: CASSLGTGDPEAFF. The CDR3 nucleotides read TGTGCCAGCAGCTTGGGGACAGGCGACCCTGAAGCTTTCTTT.